The 5 T cell receptor beta chains below all came from one sample that was sequenced in a study of early T cells in non-severe SARS-CoV-2 infection. TCRdb redid the calling of the 5' RACE reads with MiXCR, one entry per CDR3 protein. This sample has some 60,000 distinct CDR3 sequences; 10% occur once, and the top ten carry less than 10%. Sequencing used whole blood. The source of these receptors is an adult who was a healthcare worker with PCR-confirmed SARS-CoV-2 infection or an uninfected control (not recorded which).

This clonotype was counted ten times or more. The CDR3 region is CASSAQYPPYEQYF. DNA for the CDR3: TGTGCCAGCAGTGCCCAATACCCCCCCTACGAGCAGTACTTC. This rearrangement joins TRBV2 to TRBJ2-7; D is unclear. CDR1 SNHLY and CDR2 FYNNEI come from the germline V gene. The CDR3 spans 14 residues. Trimming pared 4 bases from V and 2 bases from J, leaving 12 bases between. Using reference TRBV2 and TRBJ2-7 for the parts outside the CDR3, the full variable domain is EPEVTQTPSHQVTQMGQEVILRCVPISNHLYFYWYRQILGQKVEFLVSFYNNEISEKSEIFDDQFSVERPDGSNFTLKIRSTKLEDSAMYFCASSAQYPPYEQYFGPGTRLTVT.

The chain employs TRBV11-3 and TRBJ2-1; 13 bases fit TRBD2. Germline values: CDR1 SGHNT, CDR2 YENEEA. Trimming at V came to 5 bases and at J to 6 bases, leaving 10 bases not matched to a gene. This CDR3 is built from 17 residues. CDR3 sequence: CASSEIPGTSGINEQFF. CDR3 coding DNA: TGTGCCAGCAGCGAAATCCCCGGGACTAGCGGGATCAATGAGCAGTTCTTC.

The table lists this clonotype with a few counts. This chain links TRBV12-3 or TRBV12-4 with TRBJ1-1; 8 positions match TRBD1. The CDR3 consists of 14 residues. J was trimmed by 4 bases and V by 7 bases; bases with no gene match: 8. Here the CDR3 reads CASTFGDRGTEAFF. The CDR3 nucleotides read TGTGCCAGCACCTTTGGAGACAGGGGCACTGAAGCTTTCTTT.

V is TRBV7-3 and J is TRBJ2-1; tentative D call: TRBD1 (5 bases). Trimming took off 1 base at V and 4 bases at J, with 11 bases between the two ends. The length of the CDR3 is 15 residues. The germline V gene encodes CDR1 SGHTA and CDR2 FQGTGA. The CDR3 protein is CASSLMAGWYNEQFF. As DNA, the CDR3 is TGTGCCAGCAGCTTAATGGCAGGGTGGTACAATGAGCAGTTCTTC.

This clonotype was detected only a few times. This chain uses TRBV29-1 with TRBJ2-1; no definite D call. CDR1 SQVTM and CDR2 ANQGSEA come from the germline V gene. The V end lost 1 base, the J end lost 6 bases, and 13 bases lay between the germline ends. The CDR3 has 14 residues. The CDR3 sequence: CSVEVYLISNEQFF. CDR3 coding DNA: TGCAGCGTTGAAGTCTACCTCATATCCAATGAGCAGTTCTTC.